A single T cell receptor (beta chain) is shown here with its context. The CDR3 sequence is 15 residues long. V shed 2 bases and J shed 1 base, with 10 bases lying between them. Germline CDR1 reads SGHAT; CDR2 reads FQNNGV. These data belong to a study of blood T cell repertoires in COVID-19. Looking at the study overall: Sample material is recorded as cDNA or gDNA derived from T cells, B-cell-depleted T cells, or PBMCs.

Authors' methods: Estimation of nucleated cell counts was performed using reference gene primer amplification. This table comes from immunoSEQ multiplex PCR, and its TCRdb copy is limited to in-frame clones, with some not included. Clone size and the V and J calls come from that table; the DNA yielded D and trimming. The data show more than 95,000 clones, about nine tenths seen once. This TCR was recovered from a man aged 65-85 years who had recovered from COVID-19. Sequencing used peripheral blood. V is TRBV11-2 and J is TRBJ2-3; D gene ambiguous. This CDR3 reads CASSLRIRGTDTQYF. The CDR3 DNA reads TGTGCCAGCAGCTTAAGAATTAGAGGCACAGATACGCAGTATTTT.